Listed below are T cell receptor beta chains from one sample, sequenced in a study of T cell changes during pregnancy in multiple sclerosis. TCRdb keeps only in-frame clones here, not all; method: immunoSEQ multiplex PCR. The data contain approximately 50,000 clones, 80% to 95% of them seen just once; the ten biggest clones take up 0.39%. Sequencing was performed on CD4+ T cells from peripheral blood mononuclear cells, taken after pregnancy. These receptors all come from a female donor with multiple sclerosis, enrolled in a pregnancy study. CDR3s include the opening cysteine and the closing phenylalanine or tryptophan.

j_gene,v_gene,CDR3aa
TRBJ2-7,TRBV20-1,CSARTGYEQYF
TRBJ1-2,TRBV5-6,CASSKYRGNYGYTF
TRBJ2-7,TRBV11-1,CASSGRTSGAYEQYF
TRBJ1-2,TRBV2,CANSEGTNYGYTF
TRBJ1-3,TRBV7-8,CASSLAQVSGNTIYF
TRBJ1-1,TRBV19,CASSLSGGTEAFF
TRBJ2-2,TRBV5-4,CASSPPRNAGNTGELFF
TRBJ1-2,TRBV7-9,CASSQARFKDGYTF
TRBJ2-7,TRBV13,CASSLSGRMGTSGSYEQYF
TRBJ2-4,TRBV5-4,CASSSGQGRNIQYF
TRBJ2-1,TRBV6-1,CASSEATGTSGIRLNEQLF
TRBJ2-3,TRBV4-3,CASSQDFPIPGQGIDTQYF
TRBJ1-5,TRBV30,CAGSLQTGGNQPQHF
TRBJ2-2,TRBV2,CASSSLGRGTGELFF
TRBJ2-2,TRBV5-1,CASSDTLNTGELFF
TRBJ2-7,TRBV25-1,CASSELAAGGSPYEQYF
TRBJ2-7,TRBV30,CAWSDNRGNEQYF
-,TRBV11-2,CASSPLSGQDAYEQYF
TRBJ1-4,TRBV5-1,CASRKTGGTNEKLFF
TRBJ2-5,TRBV18,CASSPLGTSGRKETQYF
TRBJ1-2,TRBV5-1,CASSLAIAGAQGYTF
TRBJ2-7,TRBV28,CATRQQGFYEQYF
TRBJ2-1,TRBV14,CASSQDYGIYNEQFF
TRBJ2-7,TRBV28,CASTRELSSYEQYF
TRBJ1-4,TRBV7-2,CASSLAGTFGRGEKLFF
TRBJ2-5,TRBV5-1,CASSEQGGQETQYF
TRBJ1-4,TRBV14,CASSQVRGSAEKLFF
TRBJ1-2,TRBV5-4,CASSGDRNYGYTF
TRBJ1-5,TRBV10-3,CAISHEPLTLRGLGNQPQHF
TRBJ2-2,TRBV6-5,CASRRDSNTGELFF
TRBJ2-7,TRBV12-5,CASGLVLGDIGGSSYEQYF
TRBJ2-7,TRBV5-1,CASSLSSAGRDEQYF
TRBJ1-1,TRBV5-1,CASSLGQGAGEAFF
TRBJ2-1,TRBV28,CASSEGLHNEQFF
TRBJ2-7,TRBV18,CASSPGGLGYEQYF
TRBJ1-2,TRBV6-5,CASREHEVGGYGYTF
TRBJ2-1,TRBV5-1,CASSSGQGSYNEQFF
TRBJ1-2,TRBV27,CASSSPGTGTYGYTF
TRBJ2-7,TRBV19,CASSNPAGPGLALYF
TRBJ2-7,TRBV11-1,CASSSPDRGRYEQYF
TRBJ2-1,TRBV5-1,CASSLSGSWEQFF
TRBJ1-2,TRBV18,CASSYSTNYGYTF
TRBJ2-3,TRBV7-2,CASSGQITDTQYF
TRBJ1-2,TRBV5-1,CASSLNTGDGYTF